This T cell receptor beta chain was documented in a study of blood T cell repertoires in COVID-19. Study overall: From the United States, Italy and Spain came samples of acute and convalescent COVID-19.

As handled by the study authors: Amplification of reference gene primers was used by the study to estimate nucleated cell counts. TCRdb keeps only in-frame clones here, not all; method: immunoSEQ multiplex PCR. V, J and clone size were drawn from that table, and D and trimming were deduced from the DNA. The table lists 72,000 or so clones, 86% of them singletons. CDR3 size: 15 residues. The TCR sequence derives from an older woman with acute or convalescent COVID-19. The chain employs TRBV21-1 and TRBJ1-4; the table's D call of TRBD1 was not tested on the DNA. TRBV21-1 is noted as a pseudogene. Input material: peripheral blood. CDR3 protein: CASTKDRATNEKLFF. CDR3 in DNA: TGTGCCAGCACCAAGGACAGGGCCACTAATGAAAAACTGTTTTTT.